The subject of this entry is one T cell receptor (beta chain). The antigen remains undetermined. Assay used: immunoSEQ multiplex PCR; TCRdb lists only in-frame clones, some missing. The sample comprises some 13,000 clones, over 80% of which are singletons, and about 15% rests with the top ten. The data derive from a study of T cell clonotyping in hematopoietic cell transplantation. Time point meaning: recipient sample about 28 days before transplant, after cytoreduction. CDR1 MNHEY and CDR2 SVGAGI come from the germline V gene. This CDR3 contains 14 residues. V gave up 6 bases and J gave up 1 base, with 12 bases separating them. Study outcomes and limitations: Pathologically expanded recipient clonotypes increased progressively from day 30 to day 180 as diversity fell. Higher Inverse Simpson Index values in graft donor and pretransplant recipient predicted broader posttransplant TCR diversity. Cells were unsorted, so CD4 and CD8 contributions were not separated.

The material was peripheral blood mononuclear cells, obtained before stem cell transplant. This clonotype was obtained from a man aged 55 to 70 with acute myeloid leukemia. Some clones in this sample may be carry-over from other donors' samples. This chain uses TRBV6-5 with TRBJ1-1; the D is unclear. CDR3 in amino acids: CASSPPASNTEAFF. The CDR3 coding sequence is TGTGCCAGCAGCCCACCAGCGTCGAACACTGAAGCTTTCTTT.